At least ten counts were recorded for the clone carrying this TCR beta chain. What it recognizes is unknown. This entry is derived from a study of neurological immune-mediated disorders. Study-level findings and limits: HTLV-1-associated myelopathy led in TCR clonal expansion, while multiple sclerosis ranked lowest, below healthy controls.

TCRdb analysed the 5' RACE reads with MiXCR anew, one entry per CDR3 protein. The sample consists of around 64,000 distinct CDR3 sequences, 2.5% to 4% of them appearing once. The length of the CDR3 is 15 residues. Trimming removed 5 bases at V and 6 bases at J, with 16 bases between. The germline V gene encodes CDR1 SGHTA and CDR2 FQGTGA. What was sequenced was PBMCs. This TCR came from a woman between 45 and 65 years old with multiple sclerosis. The chain employs TRBV7-3 and TRBJ1-4, with D maybe TRBD1 (6 bases). CDR3 nucleotide sequence: TGTGCCAGCAGCCCCATGGACAGCGTAGATGAAAAACTGTTTTTT. This sequence encodes CASSPMDSVDEKLFF.